Given below is one T cell receptor (beta chain) in context. Treatment indicated: preoperative locoregional IRX-2 cytokine immunotherapy. Samples came from a phase Ib trial of preoperative locoregional IRX-2 cytokine immunotherapy. Clones were sequenced by immunoSEQ multiplex PCR, and TCRdb holds only the in-frame ones, with some missing. The sample lists more than 25,000 clones, nearly 90% occurring once. V lost 0 bases and J 0 bases, leaving 9 bases between the germline ends. The CDR3 covers 16 residues. CDR1 and CDR2 (germline): MNHEY, SVGAGI. The source of the sample is a study of preoperative IRX-2 immunotherapy in early breast cancer.

This receptor was taken from a human donor with breast cancer. The J gene is TRBJ1-3, the V gene TRBV6-5; D is ambiguous. This material was collected from a patient treated with IRX-2 immunotherapy. The chain's CDR3 is CASSYSFESSGNTIYF. The DNA for the CDR3 is TGTGCCAGCAGTTACTCCTTCGAGAGCTCTGGAAACACCATATATTTT.